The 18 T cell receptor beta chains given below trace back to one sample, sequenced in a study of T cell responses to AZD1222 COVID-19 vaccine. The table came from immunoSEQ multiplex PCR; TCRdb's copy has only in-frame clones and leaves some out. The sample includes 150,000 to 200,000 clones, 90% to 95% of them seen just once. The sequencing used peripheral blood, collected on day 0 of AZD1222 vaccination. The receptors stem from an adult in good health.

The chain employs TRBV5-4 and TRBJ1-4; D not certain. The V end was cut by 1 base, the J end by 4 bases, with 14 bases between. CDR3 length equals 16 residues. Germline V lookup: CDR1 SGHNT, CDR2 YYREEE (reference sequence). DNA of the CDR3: TGTGCCAGCAGCTTGAGGTCTTTCGGTTTTAATGAAAAACTGTTTTTT. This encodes CASSLRSFGFNEKLFF.

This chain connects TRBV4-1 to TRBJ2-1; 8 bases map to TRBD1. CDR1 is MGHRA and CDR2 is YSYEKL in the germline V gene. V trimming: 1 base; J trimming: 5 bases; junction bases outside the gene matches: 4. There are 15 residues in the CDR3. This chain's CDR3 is CASSQGQGANNEQFF. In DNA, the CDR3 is TGCGCCAGCAGCCAAGGGCAGGGGGCGAACAATGAGCAGTTCTTC.

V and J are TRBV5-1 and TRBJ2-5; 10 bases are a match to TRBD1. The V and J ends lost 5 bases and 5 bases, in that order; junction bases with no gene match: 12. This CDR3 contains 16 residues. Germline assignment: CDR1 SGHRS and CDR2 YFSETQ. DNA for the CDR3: TGCGCCAGCAGTTCCGGGACAGGGGTGAAGTGGGAGACCCAGTACTTC. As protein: CASSSGTGVKWETQYF.

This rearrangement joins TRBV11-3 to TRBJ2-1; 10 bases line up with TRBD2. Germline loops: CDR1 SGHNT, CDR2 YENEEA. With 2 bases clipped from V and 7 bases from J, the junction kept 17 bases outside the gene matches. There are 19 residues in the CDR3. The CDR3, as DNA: TGTGCCAGCAGCTTAAGGGGAACTAGCGGGAACCCCCTACAAAATGAGCAGTTCTTC. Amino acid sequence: CASSLRGTSGNPLQNEQFF.

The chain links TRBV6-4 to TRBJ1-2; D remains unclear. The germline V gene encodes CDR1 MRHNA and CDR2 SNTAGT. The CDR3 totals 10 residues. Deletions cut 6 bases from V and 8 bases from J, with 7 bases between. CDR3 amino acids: CASRAPGYTF. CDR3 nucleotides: TGTGCCAGCAGGGCCCCGGGCTACACCTTC.

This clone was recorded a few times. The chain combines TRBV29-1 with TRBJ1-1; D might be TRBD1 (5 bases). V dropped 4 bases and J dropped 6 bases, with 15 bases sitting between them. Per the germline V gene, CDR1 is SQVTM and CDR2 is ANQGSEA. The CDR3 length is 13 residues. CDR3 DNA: TGCAGCGTTGTCCGGGGGGTTGTTGCTGAAGCTTTCTTT. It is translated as CSVVRGVVAEAFF.

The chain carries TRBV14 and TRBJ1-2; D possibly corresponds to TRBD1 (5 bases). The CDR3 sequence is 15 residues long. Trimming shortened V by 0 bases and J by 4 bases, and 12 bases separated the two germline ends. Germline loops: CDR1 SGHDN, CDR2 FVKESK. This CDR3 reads CASSQDSDSIYGYTF. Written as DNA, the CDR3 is TGTGCCAGCAGCCAAGATTCAGACAGTATCTATGGCTACACCTTC.

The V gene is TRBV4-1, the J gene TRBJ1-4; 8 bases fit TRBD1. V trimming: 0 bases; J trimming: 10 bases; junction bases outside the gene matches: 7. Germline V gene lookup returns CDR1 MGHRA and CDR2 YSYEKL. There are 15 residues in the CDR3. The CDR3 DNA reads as TGCGCCAGCAGCCAAGATCCTGGGACAGGTGGAAAACTGTTTTTT. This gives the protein CASSQDPGTGGKLFF.

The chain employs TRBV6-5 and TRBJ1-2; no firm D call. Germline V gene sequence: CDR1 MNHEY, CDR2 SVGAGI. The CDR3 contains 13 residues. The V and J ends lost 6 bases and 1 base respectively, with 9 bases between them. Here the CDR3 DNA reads TGTGCCAGCAGGACCGCGATTAACTATGGCTACACCTTC. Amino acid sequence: CASRTAINYGYTF.

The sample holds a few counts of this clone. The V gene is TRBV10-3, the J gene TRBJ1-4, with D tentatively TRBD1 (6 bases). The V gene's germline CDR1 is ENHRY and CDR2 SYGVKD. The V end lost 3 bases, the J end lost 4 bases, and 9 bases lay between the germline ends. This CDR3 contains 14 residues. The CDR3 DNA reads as TGTGCCATCAGTGAAGGAGGGGGTAATGAAAAACTGTTTTTT. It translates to CAISEGGGNEKLFF.

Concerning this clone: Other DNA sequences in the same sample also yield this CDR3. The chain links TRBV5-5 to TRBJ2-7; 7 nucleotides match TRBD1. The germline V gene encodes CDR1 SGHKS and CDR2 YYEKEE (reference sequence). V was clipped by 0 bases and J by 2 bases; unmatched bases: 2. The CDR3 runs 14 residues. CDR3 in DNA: TGTGCCAGCAGCTTGGGACAGGGCCCCTACGAGCAGTACTTC. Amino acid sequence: CASSLGQGPYEQYF.

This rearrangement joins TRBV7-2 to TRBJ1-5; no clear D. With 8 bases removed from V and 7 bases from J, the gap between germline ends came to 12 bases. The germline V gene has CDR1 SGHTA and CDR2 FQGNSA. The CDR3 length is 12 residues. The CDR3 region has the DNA TGTGCCAGCGGGATTCTCGGCCAGCCCCAGCATTTT. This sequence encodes CASGILGQPQHF.

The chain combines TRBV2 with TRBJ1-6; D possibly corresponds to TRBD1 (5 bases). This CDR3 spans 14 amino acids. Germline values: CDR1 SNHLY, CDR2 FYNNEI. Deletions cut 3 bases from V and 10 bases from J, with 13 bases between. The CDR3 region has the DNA TGTGCCAGCAGTGAGAATACAGGAATCTCACCCCTCCACTTT. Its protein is CASSENTGISPLHF.

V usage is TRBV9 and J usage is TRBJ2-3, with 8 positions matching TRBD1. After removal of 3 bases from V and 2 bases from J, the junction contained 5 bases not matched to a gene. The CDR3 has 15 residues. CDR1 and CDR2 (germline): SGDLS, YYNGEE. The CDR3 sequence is CASSEQGALTDTQYF. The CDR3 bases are TGTGCCAGCAGCGAGCAGGGGGCCCTCACAGATACGCAGTATTTT.

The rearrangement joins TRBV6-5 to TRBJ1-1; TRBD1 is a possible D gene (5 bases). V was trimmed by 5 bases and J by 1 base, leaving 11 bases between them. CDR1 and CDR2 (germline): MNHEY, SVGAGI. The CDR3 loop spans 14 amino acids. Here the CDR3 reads CASSRQGGNTEAFF. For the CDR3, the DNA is TGTGCCAGCAGTCGGCAGGGTGGGAACACTGAAGCTTTCTTT.

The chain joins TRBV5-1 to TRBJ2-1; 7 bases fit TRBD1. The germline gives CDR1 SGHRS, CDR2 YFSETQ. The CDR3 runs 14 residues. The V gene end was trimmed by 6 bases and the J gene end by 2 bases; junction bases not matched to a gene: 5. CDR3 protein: CASIPGTAYNEQFF. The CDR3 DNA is TGCGCCAGCATCCCAGGGACAGCCTACAATGAGCAGTTCTTC.

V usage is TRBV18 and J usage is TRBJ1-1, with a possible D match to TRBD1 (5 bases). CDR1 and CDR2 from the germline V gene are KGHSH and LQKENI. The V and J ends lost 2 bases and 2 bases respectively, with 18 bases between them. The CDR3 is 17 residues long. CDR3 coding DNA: TGTGCCAGCTCACCATTACAGGTGATAGGAGGAAACACTGAAGCTTTCTTT. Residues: CASSPLQVIGGNTEAFF.

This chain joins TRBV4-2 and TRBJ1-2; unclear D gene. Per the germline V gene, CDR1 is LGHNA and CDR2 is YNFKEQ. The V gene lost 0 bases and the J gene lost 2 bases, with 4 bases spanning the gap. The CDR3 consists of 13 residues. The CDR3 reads CASSQDSNYGYTF. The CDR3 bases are TGTGCCAGCAGCCAAGACAGCAACTATGGCTACACCTTC.